The following is a T cell receptor (beta chain) sequence with its context. Germline CDR1 reads LGHNA; CDR2 reads YNFKEQ. The CDR3 sequence is 16 residues long. J was trimmed by 0 bases and V by 0 bases; bases with no gene match: 5. This sample is drawn from a study of blood T cell repertoires in COVID-19. Per the authors' pipeline: Amplification from reference gene primers served as the basis for estimated nucleated cell counts. Libraries were prepared by immunoSEQ multiplex PCR; TCRdb keeps only in-frame clonotypes and omits some of them. From that table come the V and J calls and clone size; the DNA was used to work out D and trimming. The table has approximately 170,000 clones, around 80% seen once. Enrollees, about 18 to 89 years old, lived in 24 US areas.

The chain uses TRBV4-2 and TRBJ2-7, with 7 bases aligning to TRBD1. The clonotype originates from a woman aged 50 to 60 in a cohort exposed to, infected with or recovered from COVID-19 (not recorded which). The sequencing input was PBMCs or T cells enriched from blood (not recorded which). The CDR3 reads CASSQDGPGGSYEQYF. CDR3 DNA: TGTGCCAGCAGCCAAGATGGTCCAGGGGGCTCCTACGAGCAGTACTTC.